This T cell receptor (beta chain) comes out of a study of blood T cell repertoires in COVID-19. Looking at the study overall: T cells, B-cell-depleted T cells, or PBMCs provided the cDNA or gDNA that served as material.

This table comes from immunoSEQ multiplex PCR, and its TCRdb copy is limited to in-frame clones, with some not included. The sample has 250,000 to 350,000 clones, under 90% seen once. There are 11 residues in the CDR3. Trimming shortened V by 4 bases and J by 7 bases, and 10 bases separated the two germline ends. The germline V gene encodes CDR1 DFQATT and CDR2 SNEGSKA (reference sequence). The chain carries TRBV20-1 and TRBJ1-1; D is unclear. The sequenced sample consisted of peripheral blood. The clonotype comes from a woman in her 30s with COVID-19, enrolled during active disease. For the CDR3, the DNA is TGCAGTGCTAAAGACAATGTTGAAGCTTTCTTT. It codes for CSAKDNVEAFF.